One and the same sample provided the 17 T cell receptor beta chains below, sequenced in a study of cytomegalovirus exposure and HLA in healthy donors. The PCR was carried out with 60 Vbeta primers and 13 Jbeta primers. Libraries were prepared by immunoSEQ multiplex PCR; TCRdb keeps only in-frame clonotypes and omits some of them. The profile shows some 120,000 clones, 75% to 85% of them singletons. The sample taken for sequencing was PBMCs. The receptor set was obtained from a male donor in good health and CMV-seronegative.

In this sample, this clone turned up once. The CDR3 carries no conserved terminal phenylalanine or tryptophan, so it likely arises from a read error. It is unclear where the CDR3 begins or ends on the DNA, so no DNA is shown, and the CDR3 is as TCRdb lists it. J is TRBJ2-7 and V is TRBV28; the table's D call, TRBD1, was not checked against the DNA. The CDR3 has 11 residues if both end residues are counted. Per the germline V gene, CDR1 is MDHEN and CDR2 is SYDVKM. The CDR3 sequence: CASSRRNRDGS.

CDR3 in amino acids: CAWTGLADTYEQYF. CDR3 in DNA: TGTGCCTGGACCGGACTAGCGGATACCTACGAGCAGTACTTC. J is TRBJ2-5 and V is TRBV30; 10 nucleotides match TRBD2. The end of the DNA fits TRBJ2-7 better, so the J call may be wrong. The CDR3 spans 14 residues. The germline CDR1 and CDR2 sequences are GTSNPN and SVGIG (reference sequence).

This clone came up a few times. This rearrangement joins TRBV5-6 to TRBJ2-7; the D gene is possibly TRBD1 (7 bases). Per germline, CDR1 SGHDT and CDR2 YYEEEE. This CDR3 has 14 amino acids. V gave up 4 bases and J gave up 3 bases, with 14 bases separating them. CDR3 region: CASSRRGEFYEQYF. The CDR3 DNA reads TGTGCCAGCAGCCGCAGGGGGGAATTCTACGAGCAGTACTTC.

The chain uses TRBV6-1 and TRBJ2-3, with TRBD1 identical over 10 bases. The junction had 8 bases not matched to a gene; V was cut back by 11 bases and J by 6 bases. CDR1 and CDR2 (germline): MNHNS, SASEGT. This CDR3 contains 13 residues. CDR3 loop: CASSRDRGDTQYF. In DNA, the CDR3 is TGTGCCTCTTCCCGGGACAGGGGCGATACGCAGTATTTT.

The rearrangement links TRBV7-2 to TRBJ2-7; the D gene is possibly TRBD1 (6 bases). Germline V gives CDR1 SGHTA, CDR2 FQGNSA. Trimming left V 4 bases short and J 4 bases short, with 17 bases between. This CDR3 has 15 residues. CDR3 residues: CASSSRRTALYEQYF. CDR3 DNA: TGTGCCAGCAGCTCCCGCCGGACAGCCCTATACGAGCAGTACTTC. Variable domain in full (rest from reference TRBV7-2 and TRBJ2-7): GAGVSQSPSNKVTEKGKDVELRCDPISGHTALYWYRQSLGQGLEFLIYFQGNSAPDKSGLPSDRFSAERTGGSVSTLTIQRTQQEDSAVYLCASSSRRTALYEQYFGPGTRLTVT.

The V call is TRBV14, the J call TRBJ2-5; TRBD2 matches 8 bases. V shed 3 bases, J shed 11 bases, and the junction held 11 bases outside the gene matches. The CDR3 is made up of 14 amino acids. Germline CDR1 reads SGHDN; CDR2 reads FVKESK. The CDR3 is CASSHRGLGSEQYF. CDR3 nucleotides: TGTGCCAGCAGCCACCGGGGACTAGGCTCTGAGCAGTACTTC.

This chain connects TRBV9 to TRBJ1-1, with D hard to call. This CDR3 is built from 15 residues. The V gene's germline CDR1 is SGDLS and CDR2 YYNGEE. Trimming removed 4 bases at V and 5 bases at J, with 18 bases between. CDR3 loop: CASSPIKVGGTEAFF. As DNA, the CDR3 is TGTGCCAGCAGCCCAATCAAAGTGGGCGGGACTGAAGCTTTCTTT.

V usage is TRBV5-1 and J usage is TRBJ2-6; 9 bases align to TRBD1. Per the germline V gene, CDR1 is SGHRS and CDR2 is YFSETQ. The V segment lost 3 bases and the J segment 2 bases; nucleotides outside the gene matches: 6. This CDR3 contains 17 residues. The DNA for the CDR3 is TGCGCCAGCAGCTCGTTACAGGGGGCGACTGGGGCCAACGTCCTGACTTTC. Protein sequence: CASSSLQGATGANVLTF.

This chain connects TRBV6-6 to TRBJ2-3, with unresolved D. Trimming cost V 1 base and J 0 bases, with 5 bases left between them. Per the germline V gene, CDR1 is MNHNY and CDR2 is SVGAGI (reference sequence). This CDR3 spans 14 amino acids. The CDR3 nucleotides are TGTGCCAGCAGTTACTACGGGAGCACAGATACGCAGTATTTT. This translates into CASSYYGSTDTQYF.

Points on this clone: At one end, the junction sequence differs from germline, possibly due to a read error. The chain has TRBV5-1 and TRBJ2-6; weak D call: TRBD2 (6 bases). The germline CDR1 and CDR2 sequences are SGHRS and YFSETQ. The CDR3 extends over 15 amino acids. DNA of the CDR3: TGCGCCAGCAGCTTGGGGAGGGACGGGGCCAACGGCCTGACTTTC. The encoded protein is CASSLGRDGANGLTF. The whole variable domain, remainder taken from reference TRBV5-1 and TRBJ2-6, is KAGVTQTPRYLIKTRGQQVTLSCSPISGHRSVSWYQQTPGQGLQFLFEYFSETQRNKGNFPGRFSGRQFSNSRSEMNVSTLELGDSALYLCASSLGRDGANGLTFGAGSRLTVL.

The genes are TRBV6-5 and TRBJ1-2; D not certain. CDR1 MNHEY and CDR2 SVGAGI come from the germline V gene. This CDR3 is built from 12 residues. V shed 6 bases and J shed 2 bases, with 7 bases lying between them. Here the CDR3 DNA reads TGTGCCAGCAGGTACAGCAACTATGGCTACACCTTC. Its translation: CASRYSNYGYTF.

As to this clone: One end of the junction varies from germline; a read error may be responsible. CDR3 residues: CSVAPPGANGLTF. In DNA form, the CDR3 reads TGCAGCGTTGCGCCCCCTGGGGCCAACGGCCTGACTTTC. The rearrangement joins TRBV29-1 to TRBJ2-6; possibly TRBD1 for D (5 bases). This CDR3 comprises 13 residues. The germline V gene encodes CDR1 SQVTM and CDR2 ANQGSEA.

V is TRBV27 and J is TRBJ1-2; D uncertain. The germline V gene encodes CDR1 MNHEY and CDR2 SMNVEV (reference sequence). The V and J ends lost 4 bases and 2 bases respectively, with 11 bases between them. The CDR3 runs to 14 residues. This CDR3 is CASSSGGGNYGYTF. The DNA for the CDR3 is TGTGCCAGCAGTTCCGGAGGAGGCAACTATGGCTACACCTTC.

This chain's CDR3 is CASSLGHANSPLHF. The CDR3, as DNA: TGTGCCAGCAGCTTAGGACACGCTAATTCACCCCTCCACTTT. The chain combines TRBV7-2 with TRBJ1-6; no clear D. Between the trimmed V and J ends, which lost 1 base and 6 bases, there was a span of 7 bases. Germline values: CDR1 SGHTA, CDR2 FQGNSA. The CDR3 length is 14 residues.

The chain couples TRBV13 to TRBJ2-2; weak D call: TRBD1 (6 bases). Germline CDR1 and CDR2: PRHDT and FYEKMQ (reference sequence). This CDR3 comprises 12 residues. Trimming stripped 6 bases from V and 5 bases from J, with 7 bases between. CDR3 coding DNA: TGTGCCAGCAGACAGGGTACCGGGGAGCTGTTTTTT. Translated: CASRQGTGELFF.

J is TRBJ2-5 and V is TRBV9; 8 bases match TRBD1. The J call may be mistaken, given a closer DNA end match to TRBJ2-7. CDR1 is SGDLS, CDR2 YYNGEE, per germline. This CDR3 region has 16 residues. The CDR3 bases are TGTGCCAGCAGCGTGGATCCGGGACAGGTGGAATACGAGCAGTACTTC. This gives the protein CASSVDPGQVEYEQYF.

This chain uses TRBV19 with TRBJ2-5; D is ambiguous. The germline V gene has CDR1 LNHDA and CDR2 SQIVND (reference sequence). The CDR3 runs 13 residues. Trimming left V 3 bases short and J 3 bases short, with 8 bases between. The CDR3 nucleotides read TGTGCCAGTAGTATGGCAGTTGAAGAGACCCAGTACTTC. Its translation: CASSMAVEETQYF.